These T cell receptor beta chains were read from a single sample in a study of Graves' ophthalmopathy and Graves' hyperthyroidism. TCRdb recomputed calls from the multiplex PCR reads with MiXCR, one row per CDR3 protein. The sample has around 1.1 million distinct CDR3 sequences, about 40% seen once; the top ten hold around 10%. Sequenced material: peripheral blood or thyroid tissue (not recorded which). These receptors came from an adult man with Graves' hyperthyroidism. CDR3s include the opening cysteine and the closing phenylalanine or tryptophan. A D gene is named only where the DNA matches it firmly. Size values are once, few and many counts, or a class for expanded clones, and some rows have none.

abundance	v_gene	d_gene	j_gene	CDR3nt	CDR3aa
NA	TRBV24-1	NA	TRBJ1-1	TGTGCCCCCATCGGCGAGAACACTGAAGCTTTCTTT	CAPIGENTEAFF
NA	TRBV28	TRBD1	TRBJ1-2	TGTGCCAGCAGTTCCACGGGACAGGGGCCTGCTAACTATGGCTACACCTTC	CASSSTGQGPANYGYTF
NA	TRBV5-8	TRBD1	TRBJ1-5	TGTGCCAGCAGTTTGGACAGGGAGAAGCGTCAGCCCCAGCATTTT	CASSLDREKRQPQHF
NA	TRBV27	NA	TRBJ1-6	TGTGCCAGCAGTTTATCGATCGGGAGTAGATCACCCCTCCACTTT	CASSLSIGSRSPLHF
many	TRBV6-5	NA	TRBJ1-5	TGTGCCAGCAGTTCCAGGTGGGGGCGTGATCAGCCCCAGCATTTT	CASSSRWGRDQPQHF
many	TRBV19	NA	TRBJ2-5	TGTGCCAGTAGTAACCGCCAAGAGACCCAGTACTTC	CASSNRQETQYF
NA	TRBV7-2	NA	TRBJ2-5	TGTGCCAGCAGCGCTAGGATCCGCGAGACCCAGTACTTC	CASSARIRETQYF
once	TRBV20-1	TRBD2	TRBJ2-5	TGCAGTGCCATGCTAGCGGGAGCCGCAGAGACCCAGTACTTC	CSAMLAGAAETQYF
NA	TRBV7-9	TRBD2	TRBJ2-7	TGTGCCAGCACAGGGCCACTAGCGGGAGCCTACGAGCAGTACTTC	CASTGPLAGAYEQYF
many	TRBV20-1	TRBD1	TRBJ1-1	TGCAGTGCTGAGGCCGGGACAGGTAACACTGAAGCTTTCTTT	CSAEAGTGNTEAFF
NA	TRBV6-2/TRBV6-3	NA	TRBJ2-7	TGTGCCAGCAGTTCTGAGGCAGGGGTGGACTACGAGCAGTACTTC	CASSSEAGVDYEQYF
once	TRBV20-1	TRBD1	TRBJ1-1	TGCAGTGCGGAACCCACAGGGGGCGGCTACCTAAACACTGAAGCTTTCTTT	CSAEPTGGGYLNTEAFF
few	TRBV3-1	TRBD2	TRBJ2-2	TGTGCCAGCAGCCAAGTTGGCGGACTAGCGGGAAAGGAGCTGTTTTTT	CASSQVGGLAGKELFF
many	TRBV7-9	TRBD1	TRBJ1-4	TGTGCCAGCAGCCCCAGGACAGGGAGAGGTGAAAAACTGTTTTTT	CASSPRTGRGEKLFF
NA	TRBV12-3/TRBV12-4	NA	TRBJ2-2	TGTGCTAGTGGTTTGGTTACCGGGACTCACAACACCGGGGAGCTGTTTTTT	CASGLVTGTHNTGELFF
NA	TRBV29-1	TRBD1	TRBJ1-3	TGCAGCGTCAGGAGCAGGGGGGACACCATATATTTT	CSVRSRGDTIYF
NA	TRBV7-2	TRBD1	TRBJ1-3	TGTGCCAGCAGCAAACCGGACAGGCCGGCAAGCTCTGGAAACACCATATATTTT	CASSKPDRPASSGNTIYF
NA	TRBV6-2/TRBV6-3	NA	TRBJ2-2	TGTGCCAGCAGTCAGCCTGCGGGCCGGGAGCTGTTTTTT	CASSQPAGRELFF
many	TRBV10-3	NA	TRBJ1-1	TGTGCCACGCAGGCCACGAACACTGAAGCTTTCTTT	CATQATNTEAFF
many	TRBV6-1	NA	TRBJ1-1	TGTGCCAGCAGTGAATCTCGGAACACTGAAGCTTTCTTT	CASSESRNTEAFF
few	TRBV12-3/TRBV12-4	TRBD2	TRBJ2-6	TGTGCCAGCAGCCGGGGACTAGCGGGAGGCTACGTCCTGACTTTC	CASSRGLAGGYVLTF
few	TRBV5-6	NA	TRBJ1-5	TGTGCCAGCAGCTTGGGCGGAATTGTTAGTCAGCCCCAGCATTTT	CASSLGGIVSQPQHF
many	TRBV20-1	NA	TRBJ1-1	TGCAGTGCTAGAGATCCGAGCGGGGGAATCAACACTGAAGCTTTCTTT	CSARDPSGGINTEAFF
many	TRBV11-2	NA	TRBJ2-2	TGTGCCAGCAGCTTAGTTTGGTCTATCACCCGGGAGCTGTTTTTT	CASSLVWSITRELFF
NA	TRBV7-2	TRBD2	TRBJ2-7	TGTGCCAGCAGCTTACGACTAGCTGCCACAGATACGCAGTACTTC	CASSLRLAATDTQYF
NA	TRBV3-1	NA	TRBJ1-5	TGTGCCAGCAGCCCAACTTCTATCCCCAATCAGCCCCAGCATTTT	CASSPTSIPNQPQHF
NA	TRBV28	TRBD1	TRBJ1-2	TGTGCCAGCAGTCCCGCTGACAGGGGCTACGGCTACACCTTC	CASSPADRGYGYTF
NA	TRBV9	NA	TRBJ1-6	TGTGCCAGCAGCCCCTGGGAGGGGTCATCGCATTCACCCCTCCACTTT	CASSPWEGSSHSPLHF
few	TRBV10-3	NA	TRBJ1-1	TGTGCCAGCAGTTATTCTATGCGCACTGAAGCTTTCTTT	CASSYSMRTEAFF
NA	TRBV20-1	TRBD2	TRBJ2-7	TGCAGTGCTATGCCCCTTGCGGGGGGGCTGTACAATGAGCAGTACTTC	CSAMPLAGGLYNEQYF
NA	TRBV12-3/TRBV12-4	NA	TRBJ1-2	TGTGCCAGCGCCTCGCAGGGGTTGTTCTATGGCTACACCTTC	CASASQGLFYGYTF
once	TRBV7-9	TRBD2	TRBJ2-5	TGTGCCAGCAGCCCTCTACTAGCGGGGATCGGTGAGACCCAGTACTTC	CASSPLLAGIGETQYF
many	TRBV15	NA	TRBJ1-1	TGTGCCACCAACAGCAGGGGAAACACTGAAGCTTTCTTT	CATNSRGNTEAFF
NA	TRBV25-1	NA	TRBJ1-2	TGCAGCGTTGATAAGGCAGGAAGTCAGGGGCGTCCCTACACCTTC	CSVDKAGSQGRPYTF
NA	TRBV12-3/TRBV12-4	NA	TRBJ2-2	TGTGCCAGCAGTTCTTTGGGAAACACCGGGGAGCTGTTTTTT	CASSSLGNTGELFF
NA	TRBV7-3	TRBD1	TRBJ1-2	TGTGCCAGCAGCGTTCCGGGGACAGGGCAAGCTAACTATGGCTACACCTTC	CASSVPGTGQANYGYTF
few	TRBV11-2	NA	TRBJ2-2	TGTGCCAGCAGCTTAGGCATTTCGGTCGACACCGGGGAGCTGTTTTTT	CASSLGISVDTGELFF
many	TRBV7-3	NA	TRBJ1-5	TGTGCCAGCAGCTTATCCCTTGATGACAGACGCAATCAGCCCCAGCATTTT	CASSLSLDDRRNQPQHF
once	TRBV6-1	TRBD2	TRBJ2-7	TGTGCCAGCAGTGAGAGGCAGCGGGGCGACGAGCAGTACTTC	CASSERQRGDEQYF
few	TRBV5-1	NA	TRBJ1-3	TGCGCCAGCAGCCAAGGGCGGGAGGTCTCTGGAAACACCATATATTTT	CASSQGREVSGNTIYF
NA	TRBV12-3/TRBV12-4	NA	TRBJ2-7	TGTGCCAGCAGTCGTCCGGACTCCTACGAGCAGTACTTC	CASSRPDSYEQYF
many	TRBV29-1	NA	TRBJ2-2	TGCAGCGTTGATCACGGGCGCGGGGAGCTGTTTTTT	CSVDHGRGELFF
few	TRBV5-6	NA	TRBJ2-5	TGTGCCAGCAGCCCGACGTACCAAGAGACCCAGTACTTC	CASSPTYQETQYF
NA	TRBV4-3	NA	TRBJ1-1	TGCGCCAGCAGCCAAGAAGGGACCCTGAACACTGAAGCTTTCTTT	CASSQEGTLNTEAFF
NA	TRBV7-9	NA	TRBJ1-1	TGTGCCAGCAGCTTGGAACCCGAACGCCCTGAAGCTTTCTTT	CASSLEPERPEAFF
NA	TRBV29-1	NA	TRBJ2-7	TGCAGCGCCCCATCGGGTAGGGAGGCTCGGGAGCAGTACTTC	CSAPSGREAREQYF
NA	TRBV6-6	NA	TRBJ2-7	TGTGCCAGCAGTTACGCCGCTTACTCCTACGAGCAGTGCTTC	CASSYAAYSYEQCF
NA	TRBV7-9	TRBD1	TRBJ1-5	TGTGCCAGCAGCCGTGCGGATTGGGCAGGGGGTATCCAGCCCCAGCATTTT	CASSRADWAGGIQPQHF
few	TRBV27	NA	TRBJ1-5	TGTGCCAGCAGTCCCTCGGAGGCTGTAGGACCCCAGCATTTT	CASSPSEAVGPQHF
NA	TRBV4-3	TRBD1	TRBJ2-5	TGCGCCAGCAGCCAAGCCTGGGACAGGGAGATAGAAGAGACCCAGTACTTC	CASSQAWDREIEETQYF
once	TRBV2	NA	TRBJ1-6	TGTGCCAGCAATGACCCAGGGTCCCCCGGGGATTCACCCCTCCACTTT	CASNDPGSPGDSPLHF